This T cell receptor (beta chain) emerged from a study of blood T cells in healthy people across ages. This clonotype was counted a single time. Its antigen remains unidentified. The authors ran a second PCR of about 7 to 12 cycles using a sample-barcoded 5' primer and a J-beta primer mix. TCRdb reprocessed the 5' RACE reads with MiXCR, giving one entry per CDR3 protein. Among 550,000 to 600,000 distinct CDR3 sequences, 45% to 55% were seen once, and the ten largest hold about 26%. Study-level results: With age, beta diversity per million T cells declined roughly linearly, significantly by approximately 40. It was found that TCR beta diversity correlated strongly with the percentage of naive T cells.

The study drew donors from healthy Caucasian individuals in Russia aged about 6 to 90. Sequenced: blood. The clonotype comes from an elderly man in good health.

CDR3 in amino acids: CASSLVTGRYSPLHF. CDR3 nucleotides: TGCGCCAGCAGCTTGGTAACAGGGAGGTATTCACCCCTCCACTTT. The chain uses TRBV5-1 and TRBJ1-6; D is perhaps TRBD1 (6 bases). Germline CDR1 and CDR2: SGHRS and YFSETQ. CDR3 length: 15 residues. Trimming shortened V by 0 bases and J by 8 bases, and 12 bases separated the two germline ends.